A selection of T cell receptor beta chains follows, all from one sample in a study of T cell repertoires in cytomegalovirus infection. TCRdb called the reads again in MiXCR, with one record for every CDR3 protein. The sample consists of approximately 590,000 distinct CDR3 sequences, 35% to 50% of them appearing once. Which antigens these TCRs recognize remains unknown. Sequences were derived from cultured PBMCs, sampled from culture after CMV antigen stimulation. Receptors originate from a human donor in good health (CMV status not recorded). Some clones in this sample may be carry-over from other donors' samples. CDR3s include the opening cysteine and the closing phenylalanine or tryptophan. A D gene is named only where the DNA matches it firmly. Clone size appears in some rows only: once, few, many, or a class for an expanded clone.

clone_size: NA; j_call: TRBJ1-3; v_call: TRBV12-3/TRBV12-4; cdr3_length: 13; d_call: NA; cdr3_aa: CATPPASGNTIYF; cdr3_nt: TGTGCCACCCCCCCGGCGTCTGGAAACACCATATATTTT
clone_size: few; j_call: TRBJ2-3; v_call: TRBV24-1; cdr3_length: 15; d_call: TRBD2; cdr3_aa: CATSAGGLSTDTQYF; cdr3_nt: TGTGCCACCAGTGCGGGGGGGCTTAGCACAGATACGCAGTATTTT
clone_size: few; j_call: TRBJ1-3; v_call: TRBV7-2; cdr3_length: 14; d_call: NA; cdr3_aa: CASSLTTAGNTIYF; cdr3_nt: TGTGCCAGCAGCTTAACGACAGCTGGAAACACCATATATTTT
clone_size: NA; j_call: TRBJ2-5; v_call: TRBV6-1; cdr3_length: 14; d_call: NA; cdr3_aa: CASNKAGYVETQYF; cdr3_nt: TGTGCCAGCAACAAAGCGGGTTATGTTGAGACCCAGTACTTC
clone_size: many; j_call: TRBJ2-1; v_call: TRBV19; cdr3_length: 13; d_call: NA; cdr3_aa: CASSTPWTDEQFF; cdr3_nt: TGTGCCAGTAGTACCCCGTGGACCGATGAGCAGTTCTTC
clone_size: NA; j_call: TRBJ2-5; v_call: TRBV5-1; cdr3_length: 14; d_call: NA; cdr3_aa: CASSLDAGVKTQYF; cdr3_nt: TGCGCCAGCAGCTTGGATGCGGGCGTGAAGACCCAGTACTTC
clone_size: few; j_call: TRBJ2-3; v_call: TRBV7-2; cdr3_length: 17; d_call: NA; cdr3_aa: CASSRRLGRGRTDTQYF; cdr3_nt: TGTGCCAGCAGCCGTAGGTTAGGCAGGGGGAGGACAGATACGCAGTATTTT
clone_size: few; j_call: TRBJ2-1; v_call: TRBV7-2; cdr3_length: 15; d_call: TRBD2; cdr3_aa: CASSLERGRVGEQFF; cdr3_nt: TGTGCCAGCAGCTTAGAGCGGGGGAGGGTGGGTGAGCAGTTCTTC
clone_size: NA; j_call: TRBJ1-3; v_call: TRBV20-1; cdr3_length: 13; d_call: NA; cdr3_aa: CSAPQGPGNTIYF; cdr3_nt: TGCAGTGCCCCTCAGGGACCTGGAAACACCATATATTTT
clone_size: NA; j_call: TRBJ2-1; v_call: TRBV4-3; cdr3_length: 13; d_call: NA; cdr3_aa: CASSQDLGGEQFF; cdr3_nt: TGCGCCAGCAGCCAAGATCTAGGCGGGGAGCAGTTCTTC
clone_size: NA; j_call: TRBJ2-1; v_call: TRBV6-2/TRBV6-3; cdr3_length: 16; d_call: NA; cdr3_aa: CASSYSIVSGYNEQFF; cdr3_nt: TGTGCCAGCAGTTACTCGATTGTTAGCGGTTACAATGAGCAGTTCTTC
clone_size: NA; j_call: TRBJ2-3; v_call: TRBV12-3/TRBV12-4; cdr3_length: 12; d_call: NA; cdr3_aa: CASSLVAPEVHF; cdr3_nt: TGTGCCAGCAGTTTAGTCGCCCCCGAGGTACATTTT
clone_size: NA; j_call: TRBJ2-7; v_call: TRBV7-9; cdr3_length: 14; d_call: NA; cdr3_aa: CASSRPPAPYEQYF; cdr3_nt: TGTGCCAGCAGCCGTCCCCCCGCCCCCTACGAGCAGTACTTC
clone_size: NA; j_call: TRBJ2-1; v_call: TRBV7-2; cdr3_length: 16; d_call: NA; cdr3_aa: CASSSSGGSAYNEQFF; cdr3_nt: TGTGCCAGCAGCTCTAGTGGGGGGTCAGCCTACAATGAGCAGTTCTTC
clone_size: few; j_call: TRBJ2-7; v_call: TRBV6-6; cdr3_length: 11; d_call: NA; cdr3_aa: CASSYSSEQYF; cdr3_nt: TGTGCCAGCAGTTACTCGAGCGAGCAGTACTTC
clone_size: NA; j_call: TRBJ2-5; v_call: TRBV7-4; cdr3_length: 14; d_call: TRBD1; cdr3_aa: CASSLQDREETQYF; cdr3_nt: TGTGCCAGCAGCCTCCAGGACAGGGAGGAGACCCAGTACTTC
clone_size: NA; j_call: TRBJ2-3; v_call: TRBV6-6; cdr3_length: 16; d_call: NA; cdr3_aa: CASKAWGMTGGDTQYF; cdr3_nt: TGTGCCAGCAAGGCTTGGGGTATGACAGGAGGTGATACGCAGTATTTT
clone_size: NA; j_call: TRBJ2-7; v_call: TRBV12-3/TRBV12-4; cdr3_length: 14; d_call: NA; cdr3_aa: CASSFRRSGYEQYF; cdr3_nt: TGTGCCAGCAGTTTTCGCAGGTCTGGTTACGAGCAGTACTTC
clone_size: many; j_call: TRBJ1-5; v_call: TRBV7-2; cdr3_length: 15; d_call: NA; cdr3_aa: CASSLNRGSNQPQHF; cdr3_nt: TGTGCCAGCAGCCTTAATCGAGGTAGCAATCAGCCCCAGCATTTT
clone_size: NA; j_call: TRBJ2-1; v_call: TRBV5-3; cdr3_length: 16; d_call: TRBD1; cdr3_aa: CASSLGGQGGYNEQFF; cdr3_nt: TGTGCCAGCAGCTTGGGGGGACAGGGAGGTTACAATGAGCAGTTCTTC
clone_size: NA; j_call: TRBJ1-4; v_call: TRBV5-5; cdr3_length: 16; d_call: NA; cdr3_aa: CASSQTGPATNEKLFF; cdr3_nt: TGTGCCAGCAGCCAAACAGGGCCCGCAACTAATGAAAAACTGTTTTTT
clone_size: NA; j_call: TRBJ2-1; v_call: TRBV7-2; cdr3_length: 14; d_call: NA; cdr3_aa: CASGGGQPWDEQFF; cdr3_nt: TGTGCCAGCGGAGGGGGGCAACCCTGGGATGAGCAGTTCTTC
clone_size: NA; j_call: TRBJ1-5; v_call: TRBV7-6; cdr3_length: 15; d_call: NA; cdr3_aa: CASSLFFGPNQPQHF; cdr3_nt: TGTGCCAGCAGCTTATTTTTTGGGCCCAATCAGCCCCAGCATTTT
clone_size: few; j_call: TRBJ2-2; v_call: TRBV10-3; cdr3_length: 11; d_call: NA; cdr3_aa: CAIRLTGELFF; cdr3_nt: TGTGCCATCAGATTAACCGGGGAGCTGTTTTTT
clone_size: NA; j_call: TRBJ2-7; v_call: TRBV6-5; cdr3_length: 11; d_call: NA; cdr3_aa: CASKRNYEQYF; cdr3_nt: TGTGCCAGCAAGAGGAACTACGAGCAGTACTTC
clone_size: NA; j_call: TRBJ2-1; v_call: TRBV20-1; cdr3_length: 14; d_call: TRBD1; cdr3_aa: CSATRTGGYNEQFF; cdr3_nt: TGCAGTGCTACCCGGACAGGGGGGTACAATGAGCAGTTCTTC
clone_size: few; j_call: TRBJ2-7; v_call: TRBV7-2; cdr3_length: 14; d_call: NA; cdr3_aa: CASSPDRWSYEQYF; cdr3_nt: TGTGCCAGCAGCCCAGATCGATGGTCCTACGAGCAGTACTTC
clone_size: NA; j_call: TRBJ1-2; v_call: TRBV7-2; cdr3_length: 16; d_call: NA; cdr3_aa: CASSLNFRAENYGYTF; cdr3_nt: TGTGCCAGCAGCCTCAACTTCAGGGCAGAAAACTATGGCTACACCTTC
clone_size: NA; j_call: TRBJ2-7; v_call: TRBV18; cdr3_length: 13; d_call: NA; cdr3_aa: CASSRAQGYEQYF; cdr3_nt: TGTGCCAGCTCACGCGCACAGGGCTACGAGCAGTACTTC
clone_size: few; j_call: TRBJ1-2; v_call: TRBV7-1; cdr3_length: 17; d_call: NA; cdr3_aa: CASRHALRERGSEGYTF; cdr3_nt: TGTGCCAGCAGACATGCACTCCGGGAGAGGGGATCGGAGGGCTACACCTTC
clone_size: many; j_call: TRBJ1-5; v_call: TRBV7-2; cdr3_length: 15; d_call: TRBD1; cdr3_aa: CASSTRTGFNQPQHF; cdr3_nt: TGTGCCAGCAGCACTCGGACAGGGTTTAATCAGCCCCAGCATTTT
clone_size: many; j_call: TRBJ1-2; v_call: TRBV6-1; cdr3_length: 12; d_call: NA; cdr3_aa: CASREQAHGYTF; cdr3_nt: TGTGCCAGCAGAGAACAGGCGCATGGCTACACCTTC
clone_size: few; j_call: TRBJ1-1; v_call: TRBV6-8; cdr3_length: 16; d_call: NA; cdr3_aa: CASSYSPFETQSEAFF; cdr3_nt: TGTGCCAGCAGTTACTCACCTTTTGAAACTCAGAGCGAAGCTTTCTTT
clone_size: few; j_call: TRBJ2-1; v_call: TRBV12-3/TRBV12-4; cdr3_length: 14; d_call: TRBD2; cdr3_aa: CASIPGLVMDEQFF; cdr3_nt: TGTGCCAGCATCCCCGGACTAGTTATGGATGAGCAGTTCTTC
clone_size: few; j_call: TRBJ2-1; v_call: TRBV6-1; cdr3_length: 17; d_call: TRBD2; cdr3_aa: CASSDFREGLVYNEQFF; cdr3_nt: TGTGCCAGCAGTGACTTCCGGGAGGGCCTCGTCTACAATGAGCAGTTCTTC
clone_size: few; j_call: TRBJ1-1; v_call: TRBV7-2; cdr3_length: 14; d_call: NA; cdr3_aa: CASRAPARNTEAFF; cdr3_nt: TGTGCCAGCAGAGCCCCGGCGAGGAACACTGAAGCTTTCTTT
clone_size: NA; j_call: TRBJ2-1; v_call: TRBV6-1; cdr3_length: 19; d_call: TRBD1; cdr3_aa: CASTYTGQGAFLGYNEQFF; cdr3_nt: TGTGCCAGCACCTACACGGGGCAGGGGGCGTTTCTGGGCTACAATGAGCAGTTCTTC
clone_size: few; j_call: TRBJ1-1; v_call: TRBV5-1; cdr3_length: 13; d_call: TRBD1; cdr3_aa: CASTGQENTEAFF; cdr3_nt: TGCGCCAGCACCGGACAGGAGAACACTGAAGCTTTCTTT
clone_size: NA; j_call: TRBJ2-1; v_call: TRBV20-1; cdr3_length: 15; d_call: NA; cdr3_aa: CSASAWRDVWDEQFF; cdr3_nt: TGCAGTGCTAGTGCGTGGCGGGATGTCTGGGATGAGCAGTTCTTC
clone_size: NA; j_call: TRBJ1-6; v_call: TRBV25-1; cdr3_length: 15; d_call: NA; cdr3_aa: CASSELTRDASPLHF; cdr3_nt: TGTGCCAGCAGTGAATTAACGCGGGACGCTTCACCCCTCCACTTT
clone_size: NA; j_call: TRBJ1-5; v_call: TRBV4-1; cdr3_length: 14; d_call: NA; cdr3_aa: CASSQSTSNQPQHF; cdr3_nt: TGTGCCAGCAGCCAAAGCACTAGCAATCAGCCCCAGCATTTT
clone_size: many; j_call: TRBJ1-5; v_call: TRBV7-9; cdr3_length: 15; d_call: NA; cdr3_aa: CASSLGGGPGQPQHF; cdr3_nt: TGTGCCAGCAGCTTAGGGGGGGGGCCGGGTCAGCCCCAGCATTTT
clone_size: few; j_call: TRBJ1-5; v_call: TRBV7-2; cdr3_length: 15; d_call: NA; cdr3_aa: CASSLSQGPNQPQHF; cdr3_nt: TGTGCCAGCAGCCTATCGCAGGGGCCTAATCAGCCCCAGCATTTT
clone_size: NA; j_call: TRBJ1-2; v_call: TRBV20-1; cdr3_length: 14; d_call: TRBD1; cdr3_aa: CSARVRDRDYGYTF; cdr3_nt: TGCAGTGCTAGAGTGAGGGACAGGGACTATGGCTACACCTTC
clone_size: few; j_call: TRBJ2-1; v_call: TRBV7-2; cdr3_length: 15; d_call: TRBD2; cdr3_aa: CASSLRREGQGEQFF; cdr3_nt: TGTGCCAGCAGCTTACGGCGGGAGGGCCAAGGTGAGCAGTTCTTC
clone_size: NA; j_call: TRBJ1-2; v_call: TRBV19; cdr3_length: 14; d_call: NA; cdr3_aa: CASTGFLVGYGYTF; cdr3_nt: TGTGCCAGTACCGGGTTCTTGGTTGGATATGGCTACACCTTC
clone_size: NA; j_call: TRBJ2-7; v_call: TRBV12-3/TRBV12-4; cdr3_length: 11; d_call: NA; cdr3_aa: CASSLLTEQYF; cdr3_nt: TGTGCCAGCAGTTTACTGACCGAGCAGTACTTC
clone_size: NA; j_call: TRBJ1-5; v_call: TRBV27; cdr3_length: 14; d_call: NA; cdr3_aa: CASSLTQRYQPQHF; cdr3_nt: TGTGCCAGCAGTTTAACCCAAAGGTATCAGCCCCAGCATTTT
clone_size: many; j_call: TRBJ1-6; v_call: TRBV7-2; cdr3_length: 15; d_call: NA; cdr3_aa: CASSLIGAGGSPLHF; cdr3_nt: TGTGCCAGCAGCTTAATCGGGGCGGGGGGTTCACCCCTCCACTTT
clone_size: few; j_call: TRBJ2-7; v_call: TRBV7-2; cdr3_length: 15; d_call: NA; cdr3_aa: CASSLADVPAYEQYF; cdr3_nt: TGTGCCAGCAGCTTAGCCGATGTCCCTGCCTACGAGCAGTACTTC
clone_size: NA; j_call: TRBJ1-1; v_call: TRBV20-1; cdr3_length: 12; d_call: NA; cdr3_aa: CSATGGKTEAFF; cdr3_nt: TGCAGTGCTACGGGGGGAAAGACTGAAGCTTTCTTT
clone_size: NA; j_call: TRBJ2-3; v_call: TRBV7-9; cdr3_length: 13; d_call: TRBD2; cdr3_aa: CASRAPRGASQYF; cdr3_nt: TGTGCCAGCAGGGCCCCGCGGGGGGCGTCGCAGTATTTT
clone_size: NA; j_call: TRBJ1-5; v_call: TRBV15; cdr3_length: 14; d_call: NA; cdr3_aa: CATSRTNRDQPQHF; cdr3_nt: TGTGCCACCAGCAGAACAAACAGGGATCAGCCCCAGCATTTT